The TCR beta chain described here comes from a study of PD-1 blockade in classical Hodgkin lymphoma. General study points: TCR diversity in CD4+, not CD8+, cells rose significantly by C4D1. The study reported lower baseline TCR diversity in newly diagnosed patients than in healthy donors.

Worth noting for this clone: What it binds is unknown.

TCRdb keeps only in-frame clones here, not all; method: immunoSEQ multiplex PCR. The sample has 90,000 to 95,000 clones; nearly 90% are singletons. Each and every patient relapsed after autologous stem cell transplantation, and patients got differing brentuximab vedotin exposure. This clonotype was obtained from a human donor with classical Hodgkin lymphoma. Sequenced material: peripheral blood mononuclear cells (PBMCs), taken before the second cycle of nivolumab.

CDR3 protein: CASSESGQGTGKLFF. The CDR3 bases are TGTGCCAGCAGTGAATCCGGACAGGGGACGGGAAAACTGTTTTTT. The chain joins TRBV6-1 to TRBJ1-4, with 9 bases fitting TRBD1. Per germline, CDR1 MNHNS and CDR2 SASEGT. CDR3 length: 15 residues. V lost 2 bases to trimming and J lost 10 bases; unmatched junction nucleotides: 8.